Described below is a single T cell receptor beta chain sequence and its context. Its specificity is not known. The TCR beta CDR3 regions underwent amplification using RNA transcripts as the source. With the HTBI primer set, the TCR CDR3 went through a first round of RT-PCR. TCRdb re-derived calls from the multiplex PCR reads in MiXCR, one entry per CDR3 protein. Of approximately 600,000 distinct CDR3 sequences listed, around 15% were seen once; the top ten hold 3.5% to 4%. Patients showing uncontrolled infection, other autoimmune disease, pregnancy or lactation were ineligible. Trimming cost V 0 bases and J 7 bases, with 16 bases left between them. Looked up from germline, CDR1 is MGHRA and CDR2 is YSYEKL. The CDR3 has 15 amino acids. These data are taken from a study of T cells in Graves' hyperthyroidism and ophthalmopathy. Study-level points and caveats: Blood held most thyroid clonotypes expanded above 0.001 frequency. A 13 V-J model separated ophthalmopathy from stable hyperthyroidism.

The chain couples TRBV4-1 to TRBJ2-7, with a tentative D call TRBD2 (5 bases). The receptor's source is a woman aged 30 to 39 with Graves' hyperthyroidism. Sequencing input: blood. CDR3 in DNA: TGCGCCAGCAGCCAAGATCGGGGTTTGGAAGGGGAGCAGTACTTC. Protein sequence: CASSQDRGLEGEQYF.